These 30 T cell receptor beta chains originate from one sample sequenced in a study of low-dose radiotherapy and immunotherapy resistance in tumors. Priming of first-strand cDNA relied on TRAV- and TRBV-specific primers (covering alpha and beta chains). A constant-region primer paired with the V-primer adapter amplified TCRs over about 19 PCR cycles. TCRdb redid the calling of the reads with MiXCR, one entry per CDR3 protein. Of approximately 100,000 distinct CDR3 sequences in the sample, about 20% were seen once. The sample's time point: after trial treatment. As to treatment: LDRT plus nivolumab, ipilimumab, low-dose cyclophosphamide and aspirin (RACIN trial). Material: PBMCs, obtained after low-dose radiotherapy plus immunotherapy. The receptors derive from a male donor with prostate cancer.

This clonotype was counted ten times or more. This chain uses TRBV20-1 with TRBJ2-3; tentative D call: TRBD2 (6 bases). Per germline, CDR1 DFQATT and CDR2 SNEGSKA (reference sequence). The CDR3 is 14 residues long. The DNA of the CDR3 is TGCAGCTACAGGTCGGGGGAAGGTACAGATACGCAGTATTTT. Translating gives CSYRSGEGTDTQYF.

This clonotype has a count of ten or more. The J gene is TRBJ2-7, the V gene TRBV5-1; 10 bases map to TRBD1. Looked up from germline, CDR1 is SGHRS and CDR2 is YFSETQ. With 3 bases clipped from V and 7 bases from J, the junction kept 7 bases outside the gene matches. The CDR3 totals 14 residues. Here the CDR3 DNA reads TGCGCCAGCAGCTCGCCGGGACAGGGGTGGGAGCAGTACTTC. It encodes CASSSPGQGWEQYF.

This clonotype was recorded many times. This rearrangement joins TRBV5-1 to TRBJ2-7; D not resolved. V lost 3 bases and J lost 1, with 17 bases in between. This CDR3 comprises 16 residues. Germline CDR1 reads SGHRS; CDR2 reads YFSETQ. The CDR3 DNA sequence: TGCGCCAGCAGCTCGATGGGTGGAACAGTATCCTACGAGCAGTACTTC. Amino acid sequence: CASSSMGGTVSYEQYF.

This clonotype was seen ten or more times. The V call is TRBV19, the J call TRBJ1-5; the match to TRBD1 covers 10 bases. This CDR3 has 16 residues. The V gene end was trimmed by 11 bases and the J gene end by 7 bases; junction bases not matched to a gene: 17. Germline CDR1 LNHDA, CDR2 SQIVND (reference sequence). The CDR3 nucleotides are TGTGCCTTAATGAGACCCCGACAGGGGGCTAAGCAGCCCCAGCATTTT. This translates into CALMRPRQGAKQPQHF.

Many counts were recorded for this clonotype. This chain joins TRBV27 and TRBJ2-7; possibly TRBD2 for D (5 bases). The V end lost 2 bases, the J end lost 5 bases, and 19 bases lay between the germline ends. This CDR3 is 16 amino acids long. Germline-derived CDR1 and CDR2 are MNHEY and SMNVEV (reference sequence). CDR3 region: CASSLLGRVQENEQYF. The CDR3 DNA sequence: TGTGCCAGCAGTTTACTCGGGCGGGTACAAGAGAACGAGCAGTACTTC.

V gene TRBV7-6 combines with J gene TRBJ2-5; maybe TRBD2 (5 bases). Per the germline V gene, CDR1 is SGHVS and CDR2 is FNYEAQ. The CDR3 loop spans 13 amino acids. V was shortened by 10 bases and J by 0 bases, with 12 bases between the two germline ends. Written as DNA, the CDR3 is TGTGCCATGGGCCCCGGGAACCAAGAGACCCAGTACTTC. Its protein product is CAMGPGNQETQYF.

The chain employs TRBV5-1 and TRBJ2-4; D is unclear. This CDR3 comprises 14 residues. Trimming removed 0 bases at V and 13 bases at J, with 17 bases between. Germline CDR1 is SGHRS and CDR2 is YFSETQ. The CDR3 here is CASSLDGRLGEQYF. In DNA, the CDR3 is TGCGCCAGCAGCTTGGATGGTCGCCTAGGCGAACAGTACTTC.

The V call is TRBV20-1, the J call TRBJ2-3; 9 positions match TRBD2. CDR1 DFQATT and CDR2 SNEGSKA come from the germline V gene (reference sequence). This CDR3 is built from 15 residues. J lost 4 bases, V lost 2 bases, and 7 bases had no gene match. CDR3 region: CSARHLAGVPDTQYF. The CDR3 bases are TGCAGTGCTAGACATTTAGCGGGGGTTCCAGATACGCAGTATTTT.

This clonotype appeared many times. The chain recombines TRBV29-1 with TRBJ2-1; 8 nucleotides agree with TRBD1. This CDR3 comprises 13 residues. Losses at the gene ends were 7 bases for V and 4 bases for J; bases not matched to a gene: 6. CDR1 SQVTM and CDR2 ANQGSEA come from the germline V gene. CDR3 bases: TGCAGCGGCCGGACAGGGATTTACAATGAGCAGTTCTTC. Translation: CSGRTGIYNEQFF.

Ten or more counts support this clonotype. The V gene is TRBV20-1, the J gene TRBJ1-2; TRBD1 agrees at 8 bases. CDR3 length equals 16 residues. The V and J ends lost 0 bases and 5 bases, in that order; junction bases with no gene match: 11. The germline CDR1 and CDR2 sequences are DFQATT and SNEGSKA (reference sequence). In DNA, the CDR3 is TGCAGTGCTAGAGATGCGGACCAGGGGGCGAGATATGGCTACACCTTC. Its translation is CSARDADQGARYGYTF.

In its sample, this clonotype was seen a few times. This chain uses TRBV7-9 with TRBJ2-5; D perhaps matches TRBD2 (5 bases). The CDR3 loop spans 15 amino acids. Looked up from germline, CDR1 is SEHNR and CDR2 is FQNEAQ (reference sequence). The V gene lost 5 bases and the J gene lost 5 bases, with 18 bases spanning the gap. CDR3 in DNA: TGTGCCAGCAGCCTTGTGCTAGCCGATCGGGAGACCCAGTACTTC. This sequence encodes CASSLVLADRETQYF.

This chain links TRBV6-2 or TRBV6-3 with TRBJ2-7; TRBD2 aligns across 11 bases. The CDR3 is 16 residues long. V shed 6 bases, J shed 4 bases, and the junction held 11 bases outside the gene matches. Germline assignment: CDR1 MNHEY and CDR2 SVGEGT. The DNA for the CDR3 is TGTGCCAGCAGACTGACTAGCGGGGCCCTCGTATACGAGCAGTACTTC. This encodes CASRLTSGALVYEQYF.

This clonotype was recorded a few times. This chain connects TRBV27 to TRBJ2-5, with D hard to call. The CDR3 covers 14 residues. Germline CDR1 and CDR2: MNHEY and SMNVEV (reference sequence). V was shortened by 5 bases and J by 7 bases, with 17 bases between the two germline ends. The chain's CDR3 is CASSTEPRRGTQYF. The DNA for the CDR3 is TGTGCCAGCAGTACCGAACCTAGAAGAGGGACCCAGTACTTC.

Of note for this clonotype: A far larger clone is only one base removed, so a read error is likely. This rearrangement joins TRBV6-1 to TRBJ2-1, with a possible D match to TRBD2 (7 bases). This CDR3 is built from 15 residues. The V end was cut by 5 bases, the J end by 5 bases, with 16 bases between. Germline CDR1 MNHNS, CDR2 SASEGT. The CDR3, as DNA: TGTGCCAGCAGTTTGCCCGGGGGGCCCCACAATGAGCAGTTCTTC. Its protein product is CASSLPGGPHNEQFF.

This clonotype was seen a few times. A much larger clone differs by one base, so this may be a read error. This chain links TRBV10-3 with TRBJ2-1; TRBD2 agrees at 14 bases. In germline, CDR1 is ENHRY, CDR2 SYGVKD. Trimming at V came to 6 bases and at J to 5 bases, leaving 0 bases not matched to a gene. The CDR3 has 14 amino acids. The CDR3 region has the DNA TGTGCCATCAGGACTAGCGGGGGGGACAATGAGCAGTTCTTC. It specifies CAIRTSGGDNEQFF.

This clonotype showed up many times. One end of the junction is discordant with germline, which a read error may explain. V and J are TRBV5-6 and TRBJ2-7; D is perhaps TRBD2 (5 bases). Germline CDR1 is SGHDT and CDR2 is YYEEEE. The CDR3 loop spans 13 amino acids. Written as DNA, the CDR3 is TGTGCCAGCAGCGAGCCGGACTCCGACGAGCAGTACTTC. Its translation: CASSEPDSDEQYF.

This clonotype was seen a handful of times. V and J are TRBV5-1 and TRBJ2-1; 10 bases fit TRBD1. Germline loops: CDR1 SGHRS, CDR2 YFSETQ. Unmatched junction bases numbered 7, after V lost 5 bases and J lost 5 bases. The CDR3 has 15 amino acids. The CDR3 loop reads CASSTGTGEHNEQFF. CDR3 nucleotides: TGCGCCAGCAGTACCGGGACAGGGGAACACAATGAGCAGTTCTTC.

The V call is TRBV7-2, the J call TRBJ1-5; D not resolved. Germline V gene sequence: CDR1 SGHTA, CDR2 FQGNSA. The CDR3 runs 14 residues. V lost 5 bases, J lost 9 bases, and 17 bases lay in between. This CDR3 reads CASSIMVSPRPQHF. CDR3 bases: TGTGCCAGCAGCATCATGGTGAGCCCTCGGCCCCAGCATTTT.

This clonotype was seen repeatedly, ten times or more. The chain uses TRBV10-1 and TRBJ2-1, with no clear D. From germline, CDR1 is WNHNN and CDR2 SYGVQD (reference sequence). The CDR3 covers 15 residues. Trimming shortened V by 3 bases and J by 5 bases, and 14 bases separated the two germline ends. The CDR3 nucleotides are TGCGCCAGCAGTGAAACAGCACCGCCAGACAATGAGCAGTTCTTC. Amino acid sequence: CASSETAPPDNEQFF.

This clonotype was picked up a small number of times. The chain links TRBV5-6 to TRBJ2-3, with TRBD2 as a possible D gene (7 bases). Trimming left V 5 bases short and J 5 bases short, with 12 bases between. There are 13 residues in the CDR3. The germline gives CDR1 SGHDT, CDR2 YYEEEE. CDR3 in DNA: TGTGCCAGCAGGGGGGCTAGCGGAGATACGCAGTATTTT. This translates into CASRGASGDTQYF.

The CDR3 region is CASSQWTGIVLVRKRLGNEQFF. The CDR3 region has the DNA TGCGCCAGCAGTCAGTGGACAGGAATCGTTCTGGTACGGAAAAGGCTGGGAAATGAGCAGTTCTTC. The chain combines TRBV5-1 with TRBJ2-1, with 7 nucleotides matching TRBD1. The germline CDR1 and CDR2 sequences are SGHRS and YFSETQ. This CDR3 comprises 22 residues. Unmatched junction bases numbered 33, after V lost 5 bases and J lost 7 bases.

This clonotype showed up many times. This chain connects TRBV19 to TRBJ1-1, with D unresolved. CDR3 length: 15 amino acids. Germline V gene data show CDR1 as LNHDA and CDR2 as SQIVND (reference sequence). Deletions cut 6 bases from V and 1 base from J, with 15 bases between. Here the CDR3 DNA reads TGTGCCAGTAGCCCGGGGAGGTTTTGGAACACTGAAGCTTTCTTT. Translated, it gives CASSPGRFWNTEAFF.

This clonotype was recorded at least ten times. CDR3 DNA: TGTGCCAGCTCCCCTTCGGTCGAGCTGGCCAACGTCCTGACTTTC. Translated, it gives CASSPSVELANVLTF. V and J are TRBV27 and TRBJ2-6; no clear D gene. Germline CDR1 and CDR2: MNHEY and SMNVEV (reference sequence). V lost 8 bases and J 6 bases, leaving 17 bases between the germline ends. The length of the CDR3 is 15 residues.

Many counts were recorded for this clonotype. This chain uses TRBV6-2 or TRBV6-3 with TRBJ1-5; 8 bases agree with TRBD1. The germline CDR1 and CDR2 sequences are MNHEY and SVGEGT. This CDR3 spans 17 amino acids. Trimming removed 6 bases from V and 4 bases from J; junction bases left unmatched: 14. The CDR3 is CASRLGTGPRKNQPQHF. The CDR3 DNA reads TGTGCCAGCAGGCTCGGGACAGGCCCGCGCAAAAATCAGCCCCAGCATTTT.

This clonotype was observed many times. The V and J genes are TRBV6-1 and TRBJ2-7; D is possibly TRBD2 (6 bases). Trimming left V 0 bases short and J 6 bases short, with 12 bases between. The CDR3 is made up of 14 amino acids. Germline lookup yields CDR1 MNHNS and CDR2 SASEGT. CDR3 nucleotide sequence: TGTGCCAGCAGTGAAGCGCGGCGGGGTACCGAGCAGTACTTC. It encodes CASSEARRGTEQYF.

The V and J genes are TRBV4-2 and TRBJ2-1; either TRBD1 or TRBD2 may fit D (5 bases each). CDR1 is LGHNA, CDR2 YNFKEQ, per germline. The CDR3 runs 18 residues. V dropped 0 bases and J dropped 3 bases, with 18 bases sitting between them. The CDR3 nucleotides are TGTGCCAGCAGCCAAGAAGCCCAGGGAGAGGGGAACTACAATGAGCAGTTCTTC. Translated: CASSQEAQGEGNYNEQFF.

Turning to this clonotype: One base separates it from a far larger clone, so it is likely a read error. The V and J genes are TRBV5-4 and TRBJ2-1; TRBD1 agrees at 8 bases. The length of the CDR3 is 16 residues. Losses at the gene ends were 4 bases for V and 0 bases for J; bases not matched to a gene: 6. Germline CDR1 is SGHNT and CDR2 is YYREEE (reference sequence). The CDR3 reads CASSVGQGGSYNEQFF. The CDR3 nucleotides are TGTGCCAGCAGCGTAGGACAGGGCGGCTCCTACAATGAGCAGTTCTTC.

The chain links TRBV20-1 to TRBJ2-7, with a tentative D call TRBD2 (5 bases). Germline V lookup: CDR1 DFQATT, CDR2 SNEGSKA (reference sequence). The CDR3 loop spans 13 amino acids. V gave up 3 bases and J gave up 5 bases, with 14 bases separating them. The DNA of the CDR3 is TGCAGTGCTAGTTCAGCGGCTACTCACGAGCAGTACTTC. Protein product: CSASSAATHEQYF.

This clonotype was seen ten or more times. The chain recombines TRBV5-6 with TRBJ2-3; D may be TRBD2 (5 bases). The CDR3 consists of 14 residues. Germline CDR1 is SGHDT and CDR2 is YYEEEE. V dropped 1 base and J dropped 4 bases, with 10 bases sitting between them. CDR3 loop: CASSLRQRADTQYF. In DNA form, the CDR3 reads TGTGCCAGCAGCTTGAGGCAGAGGGCAGATACGCAGTATTTT.

The V and J genes are TRBV2 and TRBJ1-2, with D tentatively TRBD1 (6 bases). The ends were cut back, 8 bases at V and 6 bases at J, with 19 bases in the middle. This CDR3 is built from 14 residues. Germline V gene data show CDR1 as SNHLY and CDR2 as FYNNEI. CDR3 sequence: CASDKLGAADGYTF. CDR3 sequence (DNA): TGTGCCAGCGACAAGTTGGGGGCCGCAGATGGCTACACCTTC.